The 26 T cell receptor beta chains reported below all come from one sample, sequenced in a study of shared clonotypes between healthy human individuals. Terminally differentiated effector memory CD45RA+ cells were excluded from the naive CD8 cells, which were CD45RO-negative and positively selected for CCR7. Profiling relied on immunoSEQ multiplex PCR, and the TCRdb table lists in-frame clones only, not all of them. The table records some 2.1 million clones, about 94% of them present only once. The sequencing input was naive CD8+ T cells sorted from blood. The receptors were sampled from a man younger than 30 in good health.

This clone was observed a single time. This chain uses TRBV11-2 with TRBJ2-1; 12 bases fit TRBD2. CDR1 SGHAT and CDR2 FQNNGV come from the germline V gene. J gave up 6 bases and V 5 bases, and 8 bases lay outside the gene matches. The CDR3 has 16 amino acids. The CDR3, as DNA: TGTGCCAGCAGCATACCTAGCGGGGGGGTCGGCAATGAGCAGTTCTTC. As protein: CASSIPSGGVGNEQFF.

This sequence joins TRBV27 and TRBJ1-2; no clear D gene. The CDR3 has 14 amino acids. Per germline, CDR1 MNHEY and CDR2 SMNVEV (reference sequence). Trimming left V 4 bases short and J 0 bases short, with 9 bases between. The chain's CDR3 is CASSSSTANYGYTF. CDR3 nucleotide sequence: TGTGCCAGCAGTTCCTCAACCGCTAACTATGGCTACACCTTC.

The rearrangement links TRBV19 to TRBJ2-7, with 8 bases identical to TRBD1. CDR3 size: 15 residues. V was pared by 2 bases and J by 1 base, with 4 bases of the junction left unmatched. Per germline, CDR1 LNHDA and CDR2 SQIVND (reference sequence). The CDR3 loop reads CASSIWQGASYEQYF. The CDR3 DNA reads TGTGCCAGTAGTATATGGCAGGGGGCTTCCTACGAGCAGTACTTC.

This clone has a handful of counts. In DNA form, the CDR3 reads TGCGCCAGCAGCTTGGCCGGGACTGCGAACACCGGGGAGCTGTTTTTT. Translating it yields CASSLAGTANTGELFF. This chain connects TRBV5-1 to TRBJ2-2; the D gene is possibly TRBD2 (6 bases). Germline CDR1 reads SGHRS; CDR2 reads YFSETQ. V was clipped by 0 bases and J by 0 bases, with 9 bases between them. The CDR3 is 16 amino acids.

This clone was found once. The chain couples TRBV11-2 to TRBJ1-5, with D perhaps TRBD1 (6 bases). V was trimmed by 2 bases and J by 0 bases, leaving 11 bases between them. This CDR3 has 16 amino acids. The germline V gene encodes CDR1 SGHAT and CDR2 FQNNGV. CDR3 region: CASSLITGLSNQPQHF. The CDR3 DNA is TGTGCCAGCAGCTTAATTACAGGGCTTAGCAATCAGCCCCAGCATTTT.

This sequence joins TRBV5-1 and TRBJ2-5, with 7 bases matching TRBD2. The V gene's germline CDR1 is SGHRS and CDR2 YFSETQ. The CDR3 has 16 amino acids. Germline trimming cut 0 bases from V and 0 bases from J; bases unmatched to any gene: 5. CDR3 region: CASSLGDYMYQETQYF. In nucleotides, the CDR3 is TGCGCCAGCAGCTTGGGGGACTACATGTACCAAGAGACCCAGTACTTC.

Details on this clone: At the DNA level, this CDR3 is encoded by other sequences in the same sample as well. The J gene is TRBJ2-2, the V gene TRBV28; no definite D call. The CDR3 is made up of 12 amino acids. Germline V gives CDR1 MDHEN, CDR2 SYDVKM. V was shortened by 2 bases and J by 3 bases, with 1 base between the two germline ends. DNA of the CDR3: TGTGCCAGCAGTTTAGACACCGGGGAGCTGTTTTTT. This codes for CASSLDTGELFF.

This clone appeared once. The CDR3 loop is CASSPRESSPIHEQYF. CDR3 coding DNA: TGCGCCAGCAGTCCGCGGGAGTCCTCTCCCATCCACGAGCAGTACTTC. The chain carries TRBV4-1 and TRBJ2-7; 7 bases match TRBD2. There are 16 residues in the CDR3. CDR1 and CDR2 from the germline V gene are MGHRA and YSYEKL. With 6 bases clipped from V and 5 bases from J, the junction kept 16 bases outside the gene matches.

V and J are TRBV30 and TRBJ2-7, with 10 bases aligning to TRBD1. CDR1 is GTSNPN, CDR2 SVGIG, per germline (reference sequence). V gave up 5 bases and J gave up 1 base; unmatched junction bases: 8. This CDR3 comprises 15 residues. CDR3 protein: CAWGPGTGVSYEQYF. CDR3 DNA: TGTGCCTGGGGCCCCGGGACAGGGGTTTCCTACGAGCAGTACTTC.

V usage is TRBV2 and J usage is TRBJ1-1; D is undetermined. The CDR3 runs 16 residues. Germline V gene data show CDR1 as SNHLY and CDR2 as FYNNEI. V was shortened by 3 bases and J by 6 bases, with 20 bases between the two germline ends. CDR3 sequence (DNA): TGTGCCAGCAGTGAGAGGTCAGTGAAACACGAATCTGAAGCTTTCTTT. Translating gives CASSERSVKHESEAFF. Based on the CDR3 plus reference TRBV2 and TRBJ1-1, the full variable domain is EPEVTQTPSHQVTQMGQEVILRCVPISNHLYFYWYRQILGQKVEFLVSFYNNEISEKSEIFDDQFSVERPDGSNFTLKIRSTKLEDSAMYFCASSERSVKHESEAFFGQGTRLTVV.

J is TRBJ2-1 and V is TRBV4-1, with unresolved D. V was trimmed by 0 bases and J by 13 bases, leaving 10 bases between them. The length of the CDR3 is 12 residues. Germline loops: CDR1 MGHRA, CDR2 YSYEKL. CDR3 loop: CASSQDGLAQFF. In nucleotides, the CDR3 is TGCGCCAGCAGCCAAGATGGGCTCGCCCAGTTCTTC.

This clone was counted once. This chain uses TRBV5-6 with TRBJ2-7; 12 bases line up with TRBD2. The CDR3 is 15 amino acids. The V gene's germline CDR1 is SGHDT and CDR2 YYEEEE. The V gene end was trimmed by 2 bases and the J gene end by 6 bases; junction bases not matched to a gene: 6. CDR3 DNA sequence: TGTGCCAGCAGCTTTCTAGCGGGAGGGCCTGGCGAGCAGTACTTC. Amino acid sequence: CASSFLAGGPGEQYF. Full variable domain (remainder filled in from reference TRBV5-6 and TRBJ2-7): DAGVTQSPTHLIKTRGQQVTLRCSPKSGHDTVSWYQQALGQGPQFIFQYYEEEERQRGNFPDRFSGHQFPNYSSELNVNALLLGDSALYLCASSFLAGGPGEQYFGPGTRLTVT.

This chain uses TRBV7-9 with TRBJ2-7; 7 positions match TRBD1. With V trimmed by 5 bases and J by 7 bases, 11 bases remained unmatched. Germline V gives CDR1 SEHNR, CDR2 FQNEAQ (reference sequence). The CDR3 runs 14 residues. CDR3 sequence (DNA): TGTGCCAGCAGCCCACAGACAGGGTTCGGTGAGCAGTACTTC. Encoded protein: CASSPQTGFGEQYF.

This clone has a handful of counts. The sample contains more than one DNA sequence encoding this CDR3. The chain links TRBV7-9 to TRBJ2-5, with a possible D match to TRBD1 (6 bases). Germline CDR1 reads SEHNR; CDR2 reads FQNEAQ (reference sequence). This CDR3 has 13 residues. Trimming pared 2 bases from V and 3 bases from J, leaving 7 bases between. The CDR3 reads CASSLSGEETQYF. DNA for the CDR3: TGTGCCAGCAGCTTATCAGGGGAAGAGACCCAGTACTTC.

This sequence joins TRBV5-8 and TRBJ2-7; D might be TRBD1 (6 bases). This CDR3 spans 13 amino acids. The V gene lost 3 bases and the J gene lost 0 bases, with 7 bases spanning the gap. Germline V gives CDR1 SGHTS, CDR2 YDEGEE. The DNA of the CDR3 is TGTGCCAGCAGCTCCAGGGGCTCCTACGAGCAGTACTTC. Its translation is CASSSRGSYEQYF.

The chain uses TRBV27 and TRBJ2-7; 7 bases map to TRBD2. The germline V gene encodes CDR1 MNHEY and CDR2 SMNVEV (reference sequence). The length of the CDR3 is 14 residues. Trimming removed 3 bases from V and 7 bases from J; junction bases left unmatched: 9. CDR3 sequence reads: CASSFLAGEGEQYF. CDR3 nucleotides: TGTGCCAGCAGTTTTCTTGCGGGAGAGGGTGAGCAGTACTTC.

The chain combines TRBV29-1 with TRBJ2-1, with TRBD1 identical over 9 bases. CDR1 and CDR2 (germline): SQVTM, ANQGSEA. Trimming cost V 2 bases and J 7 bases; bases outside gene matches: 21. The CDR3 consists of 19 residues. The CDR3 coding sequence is TGCAGCGTTGAAAAGGTGGTCTTCGGGGACAGGGAGTTGAGAAATGAGCAGTTCTTC. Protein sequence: CSVEKVVFGDRELRNEQFF.

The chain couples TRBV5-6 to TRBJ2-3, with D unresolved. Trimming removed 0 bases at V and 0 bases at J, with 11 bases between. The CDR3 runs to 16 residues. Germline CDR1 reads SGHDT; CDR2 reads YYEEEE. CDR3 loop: CASSLVQHLSTDTQYF. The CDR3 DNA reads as TGTGCCAGCAGCTTGGTACAGCACCTTAGCACAGATACGCAGTATTTT. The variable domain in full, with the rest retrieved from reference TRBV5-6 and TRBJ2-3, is DAGVTQSPTHLIKTRGQQVTLRCSPKSGHDTVSWYQQALGQGPQFIFQYYEEEERQRGNFPDRFSGHQFPNYSSELNVNALLLGDSALYLCASSLVQHLSTDTQYFGPGTRLTVL.

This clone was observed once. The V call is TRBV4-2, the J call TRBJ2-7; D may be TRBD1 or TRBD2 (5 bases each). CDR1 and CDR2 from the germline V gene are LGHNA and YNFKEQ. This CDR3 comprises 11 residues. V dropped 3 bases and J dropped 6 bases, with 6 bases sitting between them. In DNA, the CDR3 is TGTGCCAGCAGCCACGGGGCCGAGCAGTACTTC. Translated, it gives CASSHGAEQYF.

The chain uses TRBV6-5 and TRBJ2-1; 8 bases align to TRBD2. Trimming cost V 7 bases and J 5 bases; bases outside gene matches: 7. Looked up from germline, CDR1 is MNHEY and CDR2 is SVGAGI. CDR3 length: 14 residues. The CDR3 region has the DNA TGTGCCAGCACACGGGGGGGGATCAACAATGAGCAGTTCTTC. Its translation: CASTRGGINNEQFF.

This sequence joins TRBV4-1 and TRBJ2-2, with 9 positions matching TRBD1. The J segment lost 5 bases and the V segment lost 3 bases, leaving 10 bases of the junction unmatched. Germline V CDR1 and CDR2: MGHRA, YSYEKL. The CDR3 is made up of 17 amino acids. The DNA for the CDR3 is TGCGCCAGCAGCCATGAAACCGGGACAGGGTATACCGGGGAGCTGTTTTTT. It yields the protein CASSHETGTGYTGELFF.

This CDR3 reads CASSDQGNTIYF. CDR3 DNA: TGTGCCAGCAGCGACCAAGGAAACACCATATATTTT. The rearrangement links TRBV6-6 to TRBJ1-3; D call uncertain. Deletions cut 6 bases from V and 4 bases from J, with 7 bases between. The CDR3 has 12 residues. The germline V gene encodes CDR1 MNHNY and CDR2 SVGAGI (reference sequence).

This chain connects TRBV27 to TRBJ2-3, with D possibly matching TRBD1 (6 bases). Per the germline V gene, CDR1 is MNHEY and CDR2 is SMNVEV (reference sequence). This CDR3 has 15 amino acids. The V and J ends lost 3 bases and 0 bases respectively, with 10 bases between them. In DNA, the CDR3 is TGTGCCAGCAGTTTCGGGACACAGAGCACAGATACGCAGTATTTT. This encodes CASSFGTQSTDTQYF.

The CDR3 region is CAWSGGRQASSYEQYF. As DNA, the CDR3 is TGTGCCTGGAGTGGAGGTCGACAGGCGAGCTCCTACGAGCAGTACTTC. The chain recombines TRBV30 with TRBJ2-7, with D possibly matching TRBD1 (6 bases). This CDR3 is 16 amino acids long. V lost 1 base and J 0 bases, leaving 16 bases between the germline ends. Germline values: CDR1 GTSNPN, CDR2 SVGIG (reference sequence).

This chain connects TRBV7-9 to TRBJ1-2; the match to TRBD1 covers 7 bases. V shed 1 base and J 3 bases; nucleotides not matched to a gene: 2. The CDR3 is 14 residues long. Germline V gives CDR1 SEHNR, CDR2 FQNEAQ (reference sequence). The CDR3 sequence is CASSLVGGHYGYTF. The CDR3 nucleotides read TGTGCCAGCAGCTTAGTAGGGGGCCACTATGGCTACACCTTC.

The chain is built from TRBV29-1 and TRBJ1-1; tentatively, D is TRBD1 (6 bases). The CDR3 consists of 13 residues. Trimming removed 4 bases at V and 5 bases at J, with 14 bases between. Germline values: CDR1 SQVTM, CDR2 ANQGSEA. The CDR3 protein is CSVGTEARTEAFF. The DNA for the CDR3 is TGCAGCGTTGGGACAGAGGCAAGGACTGAAGCTTTCTTT.